This is a list of T cell receptor beta chains from one sample in a study of blood T cell repertoires in COVID-19. Generated by immunoSEQ multiplex PCR, the TCRdb table keeps only in-frame clones and is missing some. In the table there are roughly 500,000 clones, nearly 90% of which are singletons. The sequencing input was peripheral blood. Source of these receptors: a man between 18 and 35 years old with COVID-19, enrolled during active disease. CDR3s include the opening cysteine and the closing phenylalanine or tryptophan. D genes are given only for firm matches. Where a row states a size, it is once, few, many or the class of an expanded clone; other rows omit it.

once	TRBV7-9	TRBJ1-5	NA	CASGAGNQPQHF	TGTGCCAGCGGGGCAGGAAATCAGCCCCAGCATTTT
NA	TRBV5-1	TRBJ2-3	TRBD1	CASSARTGIDTQYF	TGCGCCAGCAGCGCCAGGACAGGGATAGATACGCAGTATTTT
NA	TRBV30	TRBJ2-7	NA	CAWSDSKYEQYF	TGTGCCTGGAGTGACAGTAAGTACGAGCAGTACTTC
once	TRBV5-4	TRBJ2-1	NA	CASSKQLHNTQYNEQFF	TGTGCCAGCAGCAAACAGCTCCACAATACCCAATACAATGAGCAGTTCTTC
NA	TRBV27	TRBJ2-2	NA	CASSLTAGELFF	TGTGCCAGCAGTCTAACCGCCGGGGAGCTGTTTTTT
NA	TRBV10-1	TRBJ1-1	NA	CASSEGVTGGTEAFF	TGCGCCAGCAGTGAAGGGGTGACAGGTGGGACTGAAGCTTTCTTT
NA	TRBV6-2/TRBV6-3	TRBJ2-5	TRBD2	CASSYWRGGAVETQYF	TGTGCCAGCAGTTACTGGCGCGGGGGGGCCGTTGAGACCCAGTACTTC
NA	TRBV23-1	TRBJ1-2	TRBD1	CASGQGVNYGYTF	TGCGCCAGTGGACAGGGGGTTAACTATGGCTACACCTTC
NA	TRBV2	TRBJ2-5	NA	CASSRFGQPQETQYF	TGTGCCAGCAGTCGATTTGGACAGCCTCAAGAGACCCAGTACTTC
NA	TRBV5-4	TRBJ2-7	TRBD2	CASSLIAGSSYEQYF	TGTGCCAGCAGCTTGATAGCGGGCAGCTCCTACGAGCAGTACTTC
once	TRBV19	TRBJ1-1	TRBD1	CASSRTGSNPEAFF	TGTGCCAGTAGTAGGACAGGGTCAAACCCTGAAGCTTTCTTT
NA	TRBV18	TRBJ2-7	TRBD1	CASSPRGHSYEQYF	TGTGCCAGCTCACCTAGGGGGCACTCCTACGAGCAGTACTTC
few	TRBV11-3	TRBJ2-7	NA	CASSSAGVLEQYF	TGTGCCAGCAGCTCCGCAGGGGTTCTCGAGCAGTACTTC
NA	TRBV7-9	TRBJ2-7	NA	CASSLNTGDYEQYF	TGTGCCAGCAGCTTAAATACAGGAGACTACGAGCAGTACTTC
NA	TRBV4-1	TRBJ1-2	NA	CASSQQSGGGVPNGYTF	TGCGCCAGCAGCCAACAAAGTGGGGGGGGCGTCCCCAATGGCTACACCTTC
once	TRBV10-1	TRBJ2-1	NA	CASSEWAGDPHEQFF	TGCGCCAGCAGTGAATGGGCAGGGGATCCGCATGAGCAGTTCTTC
NA	TRBV5-6	TRBJ2-1	TRBD2	CASSLKGSGRGDEQFF	TGTGCCAGCAGCTTAAAGGGTAGCGGGAGGGGCGATGAGCAGTTCTTC
NA	TRBV7-2	TRBJ2-3	TRBD2	CASSLADSAVRGGYGTDTQYF	TGTGCCAGCAGCTTAGCGGACAGCGCCGTGCGGGGGGGCTATGGCACAGATACGCAGTATTTT
NA	TRBV6-5	TRBJ2-3	TRBD1	CASRAGTGSVDTQYF	TGTGCCAGCAGGGCCGGGACAGGGTCGGTAGATACGCAGTATTTT
once	TRBV13	TRBJ2-7	TRBD1	CASSWGQGNDEQYF	TGTGCCAGCAGTTGGGGACAGGGTAACGACGAGCAGTACTTC
once	TRBV19	TRBJ1-6	NA	CASSSNRESPLHF	TGTGCCAGTAGTTCTAACAGGGAATCACCCCTCCACTTT
NA	TRBV5-4	TRBJ2-2	TRBD2	CASSRSGGAHGELFF	TGTGCCAGCAGCCGCAGCGGGGGGGCCCACGGGGAGCTGTTTTTT
NA	TRBV18	TRBJ2-1	TRBD2	CASSPQTSGISYNEQFF	TGTGCCAGCTCACCACAGACTAGCGGGATCTCCTACAATGAGCAGTTCTTC
NA	TRBV5-4	TRBJ2-1	NA	CASSLARSSSGRSRFF	TGTGCCAGCAGCTTGGCCAGATCGAGTAGCGGACGTTCTCGGTTCTTC
NA	TRBV19	TRBJ2-7	NA	CASSTGGLTYEQYF	TGTGCCAGTAGTACCGGGGGACTGACCTACGAGCAGTACTTC
NA	TRBV3-1/TRBV3-2	TRBJ2-1	NA	CASSPSREIPNEQFF	TGTGCCAGCAGCCCGTCAAGAGAGATTCCCAATGAGCAGTTCTTC
NA	TRBV9	TRBJ2-2	NA	CASSVGQMNTGELFF	TGTGCCAGCAGCGTAGGGCAGATGAACACCGGGGAGCTGTTTTTT
NA	TRBV11-3	TRBJ2-7	TRBD1	CASSLVVTGRYEQYF	TGTGCCAGCAGCTTAGTGGTGACAGGGCGCTACGAGCAGTACTTC
NA	TRBV7-9	TRBJ2-2	NA	CASNLRGSTGELFF	TGTGCCAGCAATTTGCGGGGCAGCACCGGGGAGCTGTTTTTT
NA	TRBV9	TRBJ2-6	NA	CASSVDRRAGANVLTF	TGTGCCAGCAGCGTAGATCGCAGGGCTGGGGCCAACGTCCTGACTTTC
NA	TRBV5-1	TRBJ2-1	TRBD1	CASSAQGVHNEQFF	TGCGCCAGCAGCGCACAGGGGGTCCACAATGAGCAGTTCTTC
NA	TRBV5-1	TRBJ2-2	TRBD1	CASSLVGQGDTGELFF	TGCGCCAGCAGCTTGGTGGGTCAGGGGGACACCGGGGAGCTGTTTTTT
NA	TRBV3-1/TRBV3-2	TRBJ1-2	NA	CASSQRGGGFYGYTF	TGTGCCAGCAGCCAAAGAGGGGGAGGGTTTTATGGCTACACCTTC
NA	TRBV5-1	TRBJ1-6	NA	CASNVAGDNSPLHF	TGCGCCAGCAACGTGGCAGGGGATAATTCACCCCTCCACTTT
NA	TRBV4-1	TRBJ1-4	NA	CASSQDRVTNEKLFF	TGCGCCAGCAGCCAAGACAGGGTAACTAATGAAAAACTGTTTTTT
many	TRBV27	TRBJ2-5	NA	CATSRTGEQETQYF	TGTGCCACCTCCAGGACTGGGGAACAAGAGACCCAGTACTTC
NA	TRBV5-5	TRBJ1-2	NA	CASSLDGHLYGYTF	TGTGCCAGCAGCTTGGACGGACACCTCTATGGCTACACCTTC
NA	TRBV7-7	TRBJ2-1	NA	CASSLDSTDYNEQFF	TGTGCTAGCAGTCTGGACTCCACAGATTACAATGAGCAGTTCTTC
NA	TRBV3-1/TRBV3-2	TRBJ1-1	TRBD1	CASSERDSDEAFF	TGTGCCAGCAGCGAAAGGGACAGCGATGAAGCTTTCTTT
NA	TRBV30	TRBJ2-1	TRBD1	CAWGSGTGYNEQFF	TGTGCCTGGGGGTCCGGGACAGGGTACAATGAGCAGTTCTTC
NA	TRBV4-1	TRBJ2-3	TRBD2	CASSQVFLGRFTDTQYF	TGCGCCAGCAGCCAAGTTTTTCTCGGGAGGTTCACAGATACGCAGTATTTT
NA	TRBV7-9	TRBJ1-2	NA	CASTSQGDYGYTF	TGTGCCAGCACCTCCCAAGGGGACTATGGCTACACCTTC
once	TRBV6-1	TRBJ2-7	TRBD2	CASSEPIPSGVGYEQYF	TGTGCCAGCAGTGAACCTATCCCTAGCGGGGTTGGATACGAGCAGTACTTC